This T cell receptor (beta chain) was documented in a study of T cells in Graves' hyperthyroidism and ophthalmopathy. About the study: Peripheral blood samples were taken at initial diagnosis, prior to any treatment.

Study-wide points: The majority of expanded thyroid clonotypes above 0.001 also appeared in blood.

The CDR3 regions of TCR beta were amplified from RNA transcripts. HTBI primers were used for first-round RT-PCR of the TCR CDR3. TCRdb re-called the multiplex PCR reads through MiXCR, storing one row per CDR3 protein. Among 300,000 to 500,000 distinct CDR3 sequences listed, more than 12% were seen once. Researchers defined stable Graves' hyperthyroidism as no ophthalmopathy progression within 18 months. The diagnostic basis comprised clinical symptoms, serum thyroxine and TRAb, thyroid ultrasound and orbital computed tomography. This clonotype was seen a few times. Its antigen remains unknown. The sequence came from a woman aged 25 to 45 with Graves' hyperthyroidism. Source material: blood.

The CDR3 loop is CASSQQGAGGTGELFF. CDR3 bases: TGCGCCAGCAGCCAACAGGGGGCTGGTGGGACCGGGGAGCTGTTTTTT. The chain uses TRBV4-1 and TRBJ2-2, with TRBD1 matching 8 bases. V gave up 2 bases and J gave up 5 bases; unmatched junction bases: 7. The CDR3 is 16 residues long. Germline CDR1 and CDR2: MGHRA and YSYEKL.